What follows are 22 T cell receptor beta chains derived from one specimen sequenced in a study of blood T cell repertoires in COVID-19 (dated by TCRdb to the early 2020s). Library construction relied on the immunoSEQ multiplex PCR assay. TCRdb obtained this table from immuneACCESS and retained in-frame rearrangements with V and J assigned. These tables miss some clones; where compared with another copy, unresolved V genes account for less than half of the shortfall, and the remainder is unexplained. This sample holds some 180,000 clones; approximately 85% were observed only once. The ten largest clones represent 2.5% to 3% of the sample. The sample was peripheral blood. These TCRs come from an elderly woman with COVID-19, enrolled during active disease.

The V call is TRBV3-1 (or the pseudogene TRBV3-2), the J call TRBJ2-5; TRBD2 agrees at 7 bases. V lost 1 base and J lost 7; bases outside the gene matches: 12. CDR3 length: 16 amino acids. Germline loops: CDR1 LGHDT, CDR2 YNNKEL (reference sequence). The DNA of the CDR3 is TGTGCCAGCAGCCAAGTCTTAGGGGCGGGAGAGGGGACCCAGTACTTC. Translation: CASSQVLGAGEGTQYF.

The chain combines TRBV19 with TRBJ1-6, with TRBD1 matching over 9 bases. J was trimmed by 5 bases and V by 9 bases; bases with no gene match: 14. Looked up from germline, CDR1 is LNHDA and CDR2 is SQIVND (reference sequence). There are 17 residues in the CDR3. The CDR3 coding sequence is TGTGCCAGGCCGACCGAGCCGGGACAGGGTAATAATTCACCCCTCCACTTT. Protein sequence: CARPTEPGQGNNSPLHF.

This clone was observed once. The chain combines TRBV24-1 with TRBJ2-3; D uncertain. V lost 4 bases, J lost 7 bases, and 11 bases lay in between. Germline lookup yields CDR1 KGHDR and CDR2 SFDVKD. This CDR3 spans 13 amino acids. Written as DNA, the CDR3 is TGTGCCACCAGTGAGGCGGCCGTTAATACGCAGTATTTT. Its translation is CATSEAAVNTQYF.

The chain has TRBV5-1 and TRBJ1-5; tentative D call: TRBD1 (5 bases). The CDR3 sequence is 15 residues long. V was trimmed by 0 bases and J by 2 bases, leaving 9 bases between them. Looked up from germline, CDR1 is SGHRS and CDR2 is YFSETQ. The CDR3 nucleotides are TGCGCCAGCAGCTTGGGTGGGGCCGGCAATCAGCCCCAGCATTTT. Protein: CASSLGGAGNQPQHF.

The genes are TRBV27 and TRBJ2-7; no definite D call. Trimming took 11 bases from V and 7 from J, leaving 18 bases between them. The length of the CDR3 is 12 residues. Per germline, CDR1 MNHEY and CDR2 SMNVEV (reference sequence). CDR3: CAVSRGAGEQYF. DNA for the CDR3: TGTGCCGTATCACGAGGCGCCGGGGAGCAGTACTTC.

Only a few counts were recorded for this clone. Written as DNA, the CDR3 is TGTGCCAGCAGTCTCGGACAGGGGGTTGGTGGCTACACCTTC. Residues: CASSLGQGVGGYTF. The chain couples TRBV28 to TRBJ1-2; 10 bases match TRBD1. With 5 bases clipped from V and 7 bases from J, the junction kept 7 bases outside the gene matches. Germline assignment: CDR1 MDHEN and CDR2 SYDVKM. The CDR3 spans 14 residues.

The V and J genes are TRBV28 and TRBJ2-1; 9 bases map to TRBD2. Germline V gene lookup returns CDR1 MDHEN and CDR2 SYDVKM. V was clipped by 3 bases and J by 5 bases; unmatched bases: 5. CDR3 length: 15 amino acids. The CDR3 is CASSFPGLADNEQFF. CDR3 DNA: TGTGCCAGCAGTTTCCCGGGACTAGCAGACAATGAGCAGTTCTTC.

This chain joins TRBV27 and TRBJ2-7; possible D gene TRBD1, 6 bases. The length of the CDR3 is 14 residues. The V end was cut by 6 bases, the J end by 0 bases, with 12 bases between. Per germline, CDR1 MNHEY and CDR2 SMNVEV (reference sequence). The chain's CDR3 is CASRGTYRSYEQYF. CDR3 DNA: TGTGCCAGCAGGGGGACATATCGCTCCTACGAGCAGTACTTC.

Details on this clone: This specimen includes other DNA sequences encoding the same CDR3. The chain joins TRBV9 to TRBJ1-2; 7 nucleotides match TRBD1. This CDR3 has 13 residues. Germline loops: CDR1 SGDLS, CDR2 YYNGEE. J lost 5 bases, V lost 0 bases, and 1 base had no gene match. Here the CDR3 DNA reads TGTGCCAGCAGCGTAGACAGGGGATATGGCTACACCTTC. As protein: CASSVDRGYGYTF.

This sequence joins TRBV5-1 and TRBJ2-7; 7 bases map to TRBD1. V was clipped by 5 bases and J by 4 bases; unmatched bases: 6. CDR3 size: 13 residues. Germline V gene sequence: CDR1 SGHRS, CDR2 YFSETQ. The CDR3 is CASSKGQQYEQYF. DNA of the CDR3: TGCGCCAGCAGTAAGGGACAGCAGTACGAGCAGTACTTC.

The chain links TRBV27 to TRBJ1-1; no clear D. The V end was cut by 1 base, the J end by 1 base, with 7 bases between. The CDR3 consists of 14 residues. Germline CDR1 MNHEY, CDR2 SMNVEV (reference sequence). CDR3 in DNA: TGTGCCAGCAGTTTATACGGGGAGAACACTGAAGCTTTCTTT. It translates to CASSLYGENTEAFF.

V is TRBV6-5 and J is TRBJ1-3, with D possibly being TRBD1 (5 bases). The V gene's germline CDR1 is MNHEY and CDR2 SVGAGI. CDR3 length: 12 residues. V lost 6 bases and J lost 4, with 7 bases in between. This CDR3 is CASRAGGNTIYF. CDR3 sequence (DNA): TGTGCCAGCAGGGCAGGGGGAAACACCATATATTTT.

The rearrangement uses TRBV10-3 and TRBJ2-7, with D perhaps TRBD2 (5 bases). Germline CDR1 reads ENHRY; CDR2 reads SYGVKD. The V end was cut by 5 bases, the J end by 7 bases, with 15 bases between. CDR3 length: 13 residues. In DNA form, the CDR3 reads TGTGCCATCAGTCGGGATGGACCTCGTGAGCAGTACTTC. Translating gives CAISRDGPREQYF.

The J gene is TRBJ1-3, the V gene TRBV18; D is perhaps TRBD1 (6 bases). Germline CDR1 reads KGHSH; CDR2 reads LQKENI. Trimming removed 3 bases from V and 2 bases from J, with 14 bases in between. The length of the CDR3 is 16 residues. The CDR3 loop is CASSPFTGSAGNTIYF. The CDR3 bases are TGTGCCAGCTCACCTTTCACAGGGTCAGCTGGAAACACCATATATTTT.

The chain's CDR3 is CASSKALGPPGAQFF. CDR3 in DNA: TGTGCCAGCAGCAAAGCGCTGGGGCCCCCTGGGGCGCAGTTCTTC. The rearrangement joins TRBV21-1 to TRBJ2-1; the table's D gene call, TRBD1, was not cross checked with the DNA. TRBV21-1 is marked as a pseudogene. CDR3 size: 15 residues.

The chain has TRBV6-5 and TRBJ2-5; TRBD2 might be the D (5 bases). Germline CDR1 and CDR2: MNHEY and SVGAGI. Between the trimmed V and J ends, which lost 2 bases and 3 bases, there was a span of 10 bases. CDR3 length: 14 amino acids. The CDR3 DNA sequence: TGTGCCAGCAGTTACCCGGGGAGAAAAGAGACCCAGTACTTC. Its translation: CASSYPGRKETQYF.

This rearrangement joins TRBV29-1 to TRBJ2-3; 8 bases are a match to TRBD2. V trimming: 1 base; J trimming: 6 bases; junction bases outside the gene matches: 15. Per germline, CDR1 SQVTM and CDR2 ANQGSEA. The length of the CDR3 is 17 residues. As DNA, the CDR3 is TGCAGCGTTGAAGTTCGTGTGCGGGGGGCGATGGGGGATACGCAGTATTTT. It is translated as CSVEVRVRGAMGDTQYF.

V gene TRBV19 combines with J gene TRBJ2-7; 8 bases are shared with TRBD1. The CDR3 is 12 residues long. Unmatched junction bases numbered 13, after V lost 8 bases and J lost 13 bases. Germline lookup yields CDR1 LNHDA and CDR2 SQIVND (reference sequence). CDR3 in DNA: TGTGCCAGTGTGAGCTCGAACAGGGGGATTTACTTC. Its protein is CASVSSNRGIYF.

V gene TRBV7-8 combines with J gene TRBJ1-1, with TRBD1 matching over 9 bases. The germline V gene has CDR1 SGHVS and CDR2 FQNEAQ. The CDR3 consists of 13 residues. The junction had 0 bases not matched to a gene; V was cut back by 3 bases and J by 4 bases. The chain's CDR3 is CASSLTGGTEAFF. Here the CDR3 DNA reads TGTGCCAGCAGCTTGACAGGGGGCACTGAAGCTTTCTTT. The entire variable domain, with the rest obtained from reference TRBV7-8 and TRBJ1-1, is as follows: GAGVSQSPRYKVAKRGQDVALRCDPISGHVSLFWYQQALGQGPEFLTYFQNEAQLDKSGLPSDRFFAERPEGSVSTLKIQRTQQEDSAVYLCASSLTGGTEAFFGQGTRLTVV.

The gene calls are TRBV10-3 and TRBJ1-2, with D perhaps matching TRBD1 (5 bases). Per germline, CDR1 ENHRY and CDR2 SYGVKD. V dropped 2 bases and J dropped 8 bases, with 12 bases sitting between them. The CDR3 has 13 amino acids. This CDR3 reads CAISEAGGMGYTF. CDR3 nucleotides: TGTGCCATCAGTGAGGCGGGGGGTATGGGCTACACCTTC.

This chain's CDR3 is CASSKKSSGDTQYF. Written as DNA, the CDR3 is TGTGCCAGCAGCAAAAAGAGCAGCGGGGATACGCAGTATTTT. The gene calls are TRBV21-1 and TRBJ2-3; the table's TRBD2 call for D was not verified on the DNA. TRBV21-1 is listed as a pseudogene. The CDR3 loop spans 14 amino acids.

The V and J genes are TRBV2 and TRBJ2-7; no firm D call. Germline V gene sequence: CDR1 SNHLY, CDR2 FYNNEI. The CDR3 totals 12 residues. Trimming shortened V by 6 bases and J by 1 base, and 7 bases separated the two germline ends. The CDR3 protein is CASSDNSYEQYF. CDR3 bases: TGTGCCAGCAGCGACAATTCCTACGAGCAGTACTTC.